The rows below give T cell receptor beta chains drawn from one sample of a study of chemoradiotherapy in HPV16-positive cancers. TCRdb's copy holds only in-frame clones and misses some; the assay was immunoSEQ multiplex PCR. The sample lists approximately 27,000 clones, about four fifths seen once, with 5% to 7% in the top ten. The sample in question was blood, obtained from a patient who underwent chemoradiotherapy. Source of these receptors: a human donor with HPV-associated anogenital cancer. CDR3s include the opening cysteine and the closing phenylalanine or tryptophan. Each record gives: clone size, J gene, D gene, V gene, CDR3 protein, CDR3 DNA. The D gene is left open where the match is weak. Clone size appears in some rows only: once, few, many, or a class for an expanded clone.

abundance: NA
j_gene: TRBJ2-2
d_gene: NA
v_gene: TRBV19
CDR3aa: CASSTGVNTGELFF
CDR3nt: TGTGCCAGTAGTACGGGGGTAAACACCGGGGAGCTGTTTTTT

abundance: NA
j_gene: TRBJ1-2
d_gene: NA
v_gene: TRBV18
CDR3aa: CASRIGEDYGYTF
CDR3nt: TGTGCCAGCAGGATAGGCGAGGACTATGGCTACACCTTC

abundance: NA
j_gene: TRBJ1-2
d_gene: NA
v_gene: TRBV27
CDR3aa: CASSSLPPGDGYTF
CDR3nt: TGTGCCAGCAGTTCCCTTCCCCCGGGGGACGGCTACACCTTC

abundance: NA
j_gene: TRBJ1-1
d_gene: NA
v_gene: TRBV6-1
CDR3aa: CASSVGPNTEAFF
CDR3nt: TGTGCCAGCAGTGTGGGGCCGAACACTGAAGCTTTCTTT

abundance: NA
j_gene: TRBJ1-1
d_gene: NA
v_gene: TRBV6-1
CDR3aa: CASSERGGFTEAFF
CDR3nt: TGTGCCAGCAGTGAGAGGGGGGGATTCACTGAAGCTTTCTTT

abundance: NA
j_gene: TRBJ2-2
d_gene: NA
v_gene: TRBV5-1
CDR3aa: CASSGGSLNTGELFF
CDR3nt: TGCGCCAGCAGCGGGGGGTCCCTAAACACCGGGGAGCTGTTTTTT

abundance: NA
j_gene: TRBJ2-2
d_gene: NA
v_gene: TRBV7-3
CDR3aa: CASSPGAKNGELFF
CDR3nt: TGTGCCAGCAGCCCAGGGGCTAAAAACGGGGAGCTGTTTTTT

abundance: NA
j_gene: TRBJ2-3
d_gene: TRBD2
v_gene: TRBV5-1
CDR3aa: CASSLVASGGSERNTQYF
CDR3nt: TGCGCCAGCAGCTTGGTAGCTAGCGGGGGTTCCGAAAGGAATACGCAGTATTTT

abundance: NA
j_gene: TRBJ1-6
d_gene: NA
v_gene: TRBV5-3
CDR3aa: CARSRTGQKDSPLHF
CDR3nt: TGTGCCAGAAGCCGGACCGGACAGAAGGATTCACCCCTCCACTTT

abundance: NA
j_gene: TRBJ1-5
d_gene: TRBD1
v_gene: TRBV19
CDR3aa: CASSIGQGGLTPQHF
CDR3nt: TGTGCCAGTAGTATTGGACAGGGCGGACTAACGCCCCAGCATTTT

abundance: few
j_gene: TRBJ2-5
d_gene: TRBD2
v_gene: TRBV7-8
CDR3aa: CASSLRAASGGKTQYF
CDR3nt: TGTGCCAGCAGCTTGCGAGCCGCTAGCGGGGGGAAGACCCAGTACTTC

abundance: NA
j_gene: TRBJ2-1
d_gene: TRBD2
v_gene: TRBV5-1
CDR3aa: CASSGQSGGAENEQFF
CDR3nt: TGCGCCAGCAGCGGACAGAGCGGGGGGGCCGAGAATGAGCAGTTCTTC

abundance: NA
j_gene: TRBJ2-5
d_gene: TRBD2
v_gene: TRBV9
CDR3aa: CASSAHSGGTLQETQYF
CDR3nt: TGTGCCAGCAGCGCTCATAGCGGGGGAACCCTTCAAGAGACCCAGTACTTC